The next 12 T cell receptor beta chains were all read from a single sample in a study of T cell responses to AZD1222 COVID-19 vaccine. The repertoire was sequenced with immunoSEQ multiplex PCR; TCRdb's copy has only in-frame clones and lacks some. The sample carries about 150,000 clones, 91% recorded once. The source was peripheral blood, collected 28 days after the second AZD1222 dose. The receptor set was obtained from an adult who received the AZD1222 COVID-19 vaccine.

The rearrangement links TRBV15 to TRBJ2-1, with 8 nucleotides matching TRBD2. There are 14 residues in the CDR3. Germline V lookup: CDR1 LNHNV, CDR2 YYDKDF (reference sequence). V shed 3 bases and J 9 bases; nucleotides not matched to a gene: 7. CDR3 bases: TGTGCCACCAGCAGCCGACGAGCGGGGGTTGAGCAGTTCTTC. Translation gives CATSSRRAGVEQFF.

The chain employs TRBV15 and TRBJ1-4, with 8 bases matching TRBD1. Germline trimming cut 4 bases from V and 8 bases from J; bases unmatched to any gene: 3. The germline V gene has CDR1 LNHNV and CDR2 YYDKDF (reference sequence). This CDR3 is 13 amino acids long. The CDR3 loop is CATSNYRGEKLFF. The CDR3, as DNA: TGTGCCACCAGCAACTACAGGGGGGAAAAACTGTTTTTT.

Here the CDR3 DNA reads TGTGCCAGCAGCGTAGCACTGGCAGGGACTGAAGCTTTCTTT. Its translation: CASSVALAGTEAFF. This chain connects TRBV9 to TRBJ1-1, with D perhaps TRBD1 (5 bases). CDR3 length: 14 residues. Germline V CDR1 and CDR2: SGDLS, YYNGEE. The V end lost 0 bases, the J end lost 5 bases, and 11 bases lay between the germline ends.

The chain couples TRBV7-9 to TRBJ1-3; 8 bases line up with TRBD1. The CDR3 totals 18 residues. Germline CDR1 and CDR2: SEHNR and FQNEAQ (reference sequence). V gave up 4 bases and J gave up 0 bases; unmatched junction bases: 11. CDR3 DNA sequence: TGTGCCAGCAGCTCGCATGCGTCAGGGGGCAGCTCTGGAAACACCATATATTTT. It translates to CASSSHASGGSSGNTIYF.

Notes on this clone: Different DNA sequences within this sample yield the same CDR3. The rearrangement links TRBV6-5 to TRBJ1-2; 7 positions match TRBD1. CDR3 size: 14 residues. Germline trimming cut 0 bases from V and 8 bases from J; bases unmatched to any gene: 6. Germline V gene data show CDR1 as MNHEY and CDR2 as SVGAGI. The CDR3 DNA reads TGTGCCAGCAGTTACTCGCAGGGGGGAGACGGCTACACCTTC. Translated: CASSYSQGGDGYTF.

This clone was detected a few times. The rearrangement joins TRBV6-2 or TRBV6-3 to TRBJ2-1; D unclear. Trimming pared 3 bases from V and 8 bases from J, leaving 11 bases between. This CDR3 has 13 residues. Germline CDR1 is MNHEY and CDR2 is SVGEGT. The CDR3 is CASSYSRFDEQFF. The CDR3 region has the DNA TGTGCCAGCAGTTATTCCCGGTTTGATGAGCAGTTCTTC.

J is TRBJ1-1 and V is TRBV7-8, with 10 bases that match TRBD1. Germline values: CDR1 SGHVS, CDR2 FQNEAQ. The CDR3 is 15 amino acids. The V gene end was trimmed by 2 bases and the J gene end by 8 bases; junction bases not matched to a gene: 8. The CDR3 bases are TGTGCCAGCAGCTTACCGACAGGGGGCAATTCGGAAGCTTTCTTT. It specifies CASSLPTGGNSEAFF.

The chain employs TRBV27 and TRBJ2-2; 14 bases agree with TRBD2. From germline, CDR1 is MNHEY and CDR2 SMNVEV (reference sequence). CDR3 length equals 20 residues. V lost 6 bases to trimming and J lost 5 bases; unmatched junction nucleotides: 17. CDR3 in amino acids: CASRPRLAGGLTASTGELFF. The DNA of the CDR3 is TGTGCCAGCAGACCTCGACTAGCGGGAGGGCTCACTGCGAGTACCGGGGAGCTGTTTTTT.

The rearrangement uses TRBV6-2 or TRBV6-3 and TRBJ1-6, with D hard to call. Trimming cost V 3 bases and J 0 bases, with 9 bases left between them. Per the germline V gene, CDR1 is MNHEY and CDR2 is SVGEGT. This CDR3 is built from 16 residues. In DNA form, the CDR3 reads TGTGCCAGCAGTTATTTGAGGGTCTCCTATAATTCACCCCTCCACTTT. Its protein product is CASSYLRVSYNSPLHF.

The V and J genes are TRBV6-2 or TRBV6-3 and TRBJ2-1, with D perhaps matching TRBD2 (6 bases). Germline loops: CDR1 MNHEY, CDR2 SVGEGT. This CDR3 is 13 amino acids long. Deletions cut 6 bases from V and 12 bases from J, with 18 bases between. CDR3 region: CASSPHRDSGQFF. The CDR3 nucleotides read TGTGCCAGCAGCCCGCACCGGGACTCGGGGCAGTTCTTC.

The V gene is TRBV6-5, the J gene TRBJ1-2, with D hard to call. This CDR3 has 12 amino acids. Germline V gene data show CDR1 as MNHEY and CDR2 as SVGAGI. Trimming pared 7 bases from V and 4 bases from J, leaving 10 bases between. CDR3 sequence: CASTRTPYGYTF. The DNA of the CDR3 is TGTGCCAGCACCCGAACCCCCTATGGCTACACCTTC.

The chain joins TRBV4-1 to TRBJ1-1, with 7 bases aligning to TRBD1. This CDR3 is built from 14 residues. Germline assignment: CDR1 MGHRA and CDR2 YSYEKL. Germline trimming cut 4 bases from V and 2 bases from J; bases unmatched to any gene: 4. The CDR3 region has the DNA TGCGCCAGCAGCCCGACAGGGTCTAACACTGAAGCTTTCTTT. Its translation is CASSPTGSNTEAFF.